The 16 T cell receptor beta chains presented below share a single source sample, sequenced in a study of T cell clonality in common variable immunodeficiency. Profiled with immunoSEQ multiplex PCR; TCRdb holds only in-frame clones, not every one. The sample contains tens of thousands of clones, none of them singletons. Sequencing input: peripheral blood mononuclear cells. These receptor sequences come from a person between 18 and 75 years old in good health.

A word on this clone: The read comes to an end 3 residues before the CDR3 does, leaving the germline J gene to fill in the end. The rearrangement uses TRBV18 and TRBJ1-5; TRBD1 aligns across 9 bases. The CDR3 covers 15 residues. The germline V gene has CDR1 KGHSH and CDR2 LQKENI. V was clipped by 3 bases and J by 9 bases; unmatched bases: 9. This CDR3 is CASSPPGQGVGPQHF. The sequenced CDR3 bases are TGTGCCAGCTCACCCCCGGGACAGGGAGTTGGGCCC.

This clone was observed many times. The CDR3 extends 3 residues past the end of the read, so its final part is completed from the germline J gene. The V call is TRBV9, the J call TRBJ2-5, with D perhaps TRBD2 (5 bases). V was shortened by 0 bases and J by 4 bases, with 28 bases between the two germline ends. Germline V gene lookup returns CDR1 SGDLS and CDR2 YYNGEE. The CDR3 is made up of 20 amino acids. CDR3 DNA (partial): TGTGCCAGCAGCGTAGGAGGGTTTCGCGCCCATGGCACCGAACGAGAGACC. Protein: CASSVGGFRAHGTERET. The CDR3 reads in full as CASSVGGFRAHGTERETQYF. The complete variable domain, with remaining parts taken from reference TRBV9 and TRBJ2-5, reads DSGVTQTPKHLITATGQRVTLRCSPRSGDLSVYWYQQSLDQGLQFLIQYYNGEERAKGNILERFSAQQFPDLHSELNLSSLELGDSALYFCASSVGGFRAHGTERETQYFGPGTRLLVL.

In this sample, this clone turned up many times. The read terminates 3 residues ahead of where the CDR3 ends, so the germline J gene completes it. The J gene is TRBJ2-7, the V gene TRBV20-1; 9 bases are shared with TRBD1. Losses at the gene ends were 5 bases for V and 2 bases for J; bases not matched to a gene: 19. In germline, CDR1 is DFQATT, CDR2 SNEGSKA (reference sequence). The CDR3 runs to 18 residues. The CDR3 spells CSAGGPGQGSASPYEQYF. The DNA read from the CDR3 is TGCAGTGCTGGGGGTCCGGGACAGGGTTCCGCTTCCCCCTACGAG.

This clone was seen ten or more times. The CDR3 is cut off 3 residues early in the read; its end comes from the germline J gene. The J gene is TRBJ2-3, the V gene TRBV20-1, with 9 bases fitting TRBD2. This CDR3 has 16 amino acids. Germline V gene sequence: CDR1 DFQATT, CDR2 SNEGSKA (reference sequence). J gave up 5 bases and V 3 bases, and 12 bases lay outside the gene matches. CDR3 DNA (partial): TGCAGTGCTAGCCAGATTAGCGGGAGCGTGGGAGATACG. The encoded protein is CSASQISGSVGDT. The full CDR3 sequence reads CSASQISGSVGDTQYF.

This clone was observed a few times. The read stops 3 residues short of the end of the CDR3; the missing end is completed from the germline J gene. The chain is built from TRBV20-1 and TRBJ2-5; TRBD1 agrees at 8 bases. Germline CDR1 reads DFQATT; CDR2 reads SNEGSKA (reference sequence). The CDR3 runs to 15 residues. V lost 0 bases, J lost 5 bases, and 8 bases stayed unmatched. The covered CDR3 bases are TGCAGTGCTAGAGATGGACAGGGAGACTGGGAGACC. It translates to CSARDGQGDWET. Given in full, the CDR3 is CSARDGQGDWETQYF.

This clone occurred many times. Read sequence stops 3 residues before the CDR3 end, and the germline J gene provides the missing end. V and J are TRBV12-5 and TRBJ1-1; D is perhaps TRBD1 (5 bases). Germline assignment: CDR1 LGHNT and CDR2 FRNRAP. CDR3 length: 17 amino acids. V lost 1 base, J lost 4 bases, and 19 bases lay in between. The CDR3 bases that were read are TGTGCTAGTGGTTTGGACCCCACAGGTAGATGGACCACTGAA. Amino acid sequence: CASGLDPTGRWTTE. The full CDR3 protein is CASGLDPTGRWTTEAFF.

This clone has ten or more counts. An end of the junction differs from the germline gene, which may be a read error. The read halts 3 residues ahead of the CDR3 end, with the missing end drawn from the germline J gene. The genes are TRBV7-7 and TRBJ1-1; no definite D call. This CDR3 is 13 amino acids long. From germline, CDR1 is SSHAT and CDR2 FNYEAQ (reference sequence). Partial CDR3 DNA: TGTGCTAGCAGTTTCAACTTGAACACTGAA. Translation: CASSFNLNTE. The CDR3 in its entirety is CASSFNLNTEAFF.

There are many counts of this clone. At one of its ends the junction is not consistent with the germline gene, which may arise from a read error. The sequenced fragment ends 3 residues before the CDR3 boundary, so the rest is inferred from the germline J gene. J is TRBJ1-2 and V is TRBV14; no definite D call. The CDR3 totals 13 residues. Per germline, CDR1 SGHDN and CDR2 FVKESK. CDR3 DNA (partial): TGTGCCGGCAGCCAGGCAGGATTAAATGGC. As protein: CAGSQAGLNG. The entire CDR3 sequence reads CAGSQAGLNGYTF.

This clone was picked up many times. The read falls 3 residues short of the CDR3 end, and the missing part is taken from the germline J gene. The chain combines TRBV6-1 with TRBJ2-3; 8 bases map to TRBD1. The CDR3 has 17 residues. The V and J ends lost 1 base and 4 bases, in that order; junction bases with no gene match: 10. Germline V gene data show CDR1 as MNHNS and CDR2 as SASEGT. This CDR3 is CASSEGWGQAYSDTQYF. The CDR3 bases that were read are TGTGCCAGCAGTGAAGGATGGGGACAGGCCTACTCAGATACG.

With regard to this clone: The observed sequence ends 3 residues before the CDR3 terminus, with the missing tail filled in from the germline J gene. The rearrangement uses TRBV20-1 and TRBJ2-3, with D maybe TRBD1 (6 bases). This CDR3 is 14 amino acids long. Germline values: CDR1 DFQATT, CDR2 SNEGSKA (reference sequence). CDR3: CSARAGTYNQPQYF. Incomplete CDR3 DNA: TGCAGTGCTAGAGCCGGGACATATAATCAGCCG.

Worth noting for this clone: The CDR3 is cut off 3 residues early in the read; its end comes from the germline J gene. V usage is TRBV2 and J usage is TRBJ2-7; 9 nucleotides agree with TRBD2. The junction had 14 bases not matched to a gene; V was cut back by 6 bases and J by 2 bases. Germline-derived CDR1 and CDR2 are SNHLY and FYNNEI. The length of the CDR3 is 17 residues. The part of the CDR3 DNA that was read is TGTGCCAGCAGCGGCGTACGTAGGGGACTAGCCCCCTACGAG. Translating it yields CASSGVRRGLAPYE. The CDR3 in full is CASSGVRRGLAPYEQYF.

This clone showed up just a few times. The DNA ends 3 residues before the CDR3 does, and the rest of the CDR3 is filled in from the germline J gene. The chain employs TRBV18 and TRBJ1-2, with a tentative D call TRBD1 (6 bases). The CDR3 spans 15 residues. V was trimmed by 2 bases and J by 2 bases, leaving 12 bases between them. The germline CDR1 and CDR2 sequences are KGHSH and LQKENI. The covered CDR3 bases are TGTGCCAGCTCACCATTGGACAGAGGGAACTATGGC. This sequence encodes CASSPLDRGNYG. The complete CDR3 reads CASSPLDRGNYGYTF.

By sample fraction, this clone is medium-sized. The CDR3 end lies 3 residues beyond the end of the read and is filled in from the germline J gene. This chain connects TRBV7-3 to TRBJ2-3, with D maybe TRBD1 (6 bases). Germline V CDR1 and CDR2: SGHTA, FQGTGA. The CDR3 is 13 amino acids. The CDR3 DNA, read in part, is TGTGCCAGCAGCTTAAGCAGGGGAAACACG. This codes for CASSLSRGNT. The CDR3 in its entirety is CASSLSRGNTQYF.

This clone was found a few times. The CDR3: CASSFSPGDQPQHF. The DNA read from the CDR3 is TGTGCCAGCAGCTTCAGTCCGGGGGATCAGCCC. The chain links TRBV7-9 to TRBJ1-5; a weak D match, TRBD1 (5 bases). The DNA ends 3 residues before the CDR3 does, and the rest of the CDR3 is filled in from the germline J gene. Germline assignment: CDR1 SEHNR and CDR2 FQNEAQ (reference sequence). This CDR3 comprises 14 residues. V was shortened by 3 bases and J by 5 bases, with 11 bases between the two germline ends.

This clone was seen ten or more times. The CDR3 DNA, read in part, is TGTGCCAGTTCGAGGGCGGGAGGTTCCTCCTACGAG. Its translation: CASSRAGGSSYE. The complete CDR3 reads CASSRAGGSSYEQYF. The chain combines TRBV19 with TRBJ2-7; TRBD2 aligns across 8 bases. The sequence runs out 3 residues before the end of the CDR3; the remainder is reconstructed from the germline J gene. Trimming cost V 8 bases and J 0 bases; bases outside gene matches: 9. The CDR3 runs to 15 residues. The V gene's germline CDR1 is LNHDA and CDR2 SQIVND (reference sequence).

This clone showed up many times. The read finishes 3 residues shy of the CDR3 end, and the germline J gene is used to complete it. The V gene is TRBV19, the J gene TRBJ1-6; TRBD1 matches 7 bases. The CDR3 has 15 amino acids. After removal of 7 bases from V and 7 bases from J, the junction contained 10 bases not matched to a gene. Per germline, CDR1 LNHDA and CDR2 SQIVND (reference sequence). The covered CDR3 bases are TGTGCCAGTACTCGCCTAGGGGGCACAAATTCACCC. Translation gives CASTRLGGTNSP. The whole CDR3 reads CASTRLGGTNSPLHF.